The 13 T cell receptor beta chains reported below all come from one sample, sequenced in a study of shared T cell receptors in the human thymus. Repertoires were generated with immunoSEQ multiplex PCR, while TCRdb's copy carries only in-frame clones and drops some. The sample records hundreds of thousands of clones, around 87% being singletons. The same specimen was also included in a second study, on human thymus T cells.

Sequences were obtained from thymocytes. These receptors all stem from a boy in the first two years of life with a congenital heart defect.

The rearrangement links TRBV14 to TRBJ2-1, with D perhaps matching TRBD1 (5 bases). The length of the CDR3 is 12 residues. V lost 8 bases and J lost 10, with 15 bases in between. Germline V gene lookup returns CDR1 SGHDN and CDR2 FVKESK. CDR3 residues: CASGLIRQEQFF. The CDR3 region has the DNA TGTGCCAGCGGATTAATACGACAGGAGCAGTTCTTC.

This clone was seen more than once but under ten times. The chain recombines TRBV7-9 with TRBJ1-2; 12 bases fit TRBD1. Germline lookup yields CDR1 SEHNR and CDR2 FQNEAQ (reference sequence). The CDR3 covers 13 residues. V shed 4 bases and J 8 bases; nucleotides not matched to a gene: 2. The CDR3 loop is CASSWGTGGGYTF. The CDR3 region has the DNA TGTGCCAGCAGCTGGGGGACAGGGGGCGGCTACACCTTC.

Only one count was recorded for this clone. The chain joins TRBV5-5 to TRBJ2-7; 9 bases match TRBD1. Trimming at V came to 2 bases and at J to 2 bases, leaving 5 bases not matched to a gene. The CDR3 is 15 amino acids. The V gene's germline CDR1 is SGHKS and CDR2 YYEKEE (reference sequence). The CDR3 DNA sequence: TGTGCCAGCAGCTTCGGACAGGGGACCACCTACGAGCAGTACTTC. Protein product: CASSFGQGTTYEQYF. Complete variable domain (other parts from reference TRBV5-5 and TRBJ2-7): DAGVTQSPTHLIKTRGQQVTLRCSPISGHKSVSWYQQVLGQGPQFIFQYYEKEERGRGNFPDRFSARQFPNYSSELNVNALLLGDSALYLCASSFGQGTTYEQYFGPGTRLTVT.

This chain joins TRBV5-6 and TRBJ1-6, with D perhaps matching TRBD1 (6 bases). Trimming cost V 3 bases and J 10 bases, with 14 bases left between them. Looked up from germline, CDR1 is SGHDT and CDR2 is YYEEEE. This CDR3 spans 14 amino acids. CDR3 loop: CASSSTGSFSPLHF. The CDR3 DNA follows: TGTGCCAGCAGCTCTACAGGGTCGTTCTCACCCCTCCACTTT.

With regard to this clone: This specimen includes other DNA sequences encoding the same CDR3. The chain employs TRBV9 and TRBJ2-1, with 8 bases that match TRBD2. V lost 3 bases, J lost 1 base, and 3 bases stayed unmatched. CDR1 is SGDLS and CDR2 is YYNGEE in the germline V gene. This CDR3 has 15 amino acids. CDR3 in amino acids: CASSASGGSYNEQFF. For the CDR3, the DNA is TGTGCCAGCAGCGCAAGCGGGGGTTCCTACAATGAGCAGTTCTTC.

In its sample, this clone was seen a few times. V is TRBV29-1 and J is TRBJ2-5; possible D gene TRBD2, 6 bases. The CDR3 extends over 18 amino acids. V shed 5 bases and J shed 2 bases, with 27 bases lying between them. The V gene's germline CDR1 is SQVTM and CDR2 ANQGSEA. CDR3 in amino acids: CSVFISDYSGPPQETQYF. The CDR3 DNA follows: TGCAGCGTTTTTATCTCGGACTACAGCGGGCCGCCACAAGAGACCCAGTACTTC.

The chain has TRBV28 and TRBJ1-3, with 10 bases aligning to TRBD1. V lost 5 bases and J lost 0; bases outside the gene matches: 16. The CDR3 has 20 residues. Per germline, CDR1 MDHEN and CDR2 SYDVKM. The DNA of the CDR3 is TGTGCCAGCAGTCCACTGCGACGGGACAGGGGTACCCACTCTGGAAACACCATATATTTT. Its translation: CASSPLRRDRGTHSGNTIYF.

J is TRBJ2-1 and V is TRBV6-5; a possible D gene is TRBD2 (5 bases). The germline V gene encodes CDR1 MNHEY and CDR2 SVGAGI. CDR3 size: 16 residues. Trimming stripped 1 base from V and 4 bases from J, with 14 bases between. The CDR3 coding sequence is TGTGCCAGCAGTTACTGGTTCCAGCGGAATTACAATGAGCAGTTCTTC. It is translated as CASSYWFQRNYNEQFF.

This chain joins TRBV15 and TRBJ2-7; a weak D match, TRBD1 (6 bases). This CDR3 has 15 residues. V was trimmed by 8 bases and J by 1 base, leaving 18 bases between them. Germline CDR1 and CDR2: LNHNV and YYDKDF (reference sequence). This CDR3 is CATRPGRDNSYEQYF. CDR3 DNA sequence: TGTGCCACCCGACCGGGCCGGGACAATTCCTACGAGCAGTACTTC.

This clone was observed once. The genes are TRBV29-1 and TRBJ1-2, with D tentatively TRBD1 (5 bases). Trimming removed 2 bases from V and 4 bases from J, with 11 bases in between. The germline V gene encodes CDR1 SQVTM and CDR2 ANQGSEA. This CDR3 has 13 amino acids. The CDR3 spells CSVERATGYGYTF. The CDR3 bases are TGCAGCGTTGAAAGGGCTACAGGCTATGGCTACACCTTC.

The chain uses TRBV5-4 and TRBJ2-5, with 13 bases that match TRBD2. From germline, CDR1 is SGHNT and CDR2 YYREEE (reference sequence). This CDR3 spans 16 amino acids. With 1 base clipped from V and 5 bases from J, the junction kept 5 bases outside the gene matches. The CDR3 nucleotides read TGTGCCAGCAGCTTGTGGGGACTAGCGGGACTGGAGACCCAGTACTTC. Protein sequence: CASSLWGLAGLETQYF.

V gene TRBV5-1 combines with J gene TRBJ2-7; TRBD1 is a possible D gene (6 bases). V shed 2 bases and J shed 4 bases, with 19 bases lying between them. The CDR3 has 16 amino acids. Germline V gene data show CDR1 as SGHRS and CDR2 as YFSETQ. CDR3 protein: CASSLDPQGMRYEQYF. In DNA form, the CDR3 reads TGCGCCAGCAGCTTAGATCCACAGGGTATGAGGTACGAGCAGTACTTC.

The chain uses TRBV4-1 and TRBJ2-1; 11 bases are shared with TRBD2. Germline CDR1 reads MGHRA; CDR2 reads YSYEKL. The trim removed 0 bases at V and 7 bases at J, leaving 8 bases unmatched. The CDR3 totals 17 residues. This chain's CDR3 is CASSQDRGLAGGNEQFF. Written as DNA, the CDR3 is TGCGCCAGCAGCCAAGATCGAGGTCTAGCGGGGGGAAATGAGCAGTTCTTC.